Many counts were recorded for the clone carrying this TCR beta chain. TCRdb independently ran MiXCR on the 5' RACE reads; one entry per CDR3 protein. Here the sample spans 75,000 to 100,000 distinct CDR3 sequences, over 8% being singletons. This record belongs to a study of T cells after yellow fever vaccination. The germline CDR1 and CDR2 sequences are WSHSY and SAAADI. The CDR3 runs to 13 residues. V lost 0 bases to trimming and J lost 7 bases, with 9 bases between them. Study-wide findings and caveats: Overall, a small share of clonotypes was seen in both CD4 and CD8 compartments.

This chain joins TRBV10-2 and TRBJ1-2; no firm D call. This TCR was recovered from a young man who received the YFV17D yellow fever vaccine. The source material was CD8+ T cells not binding an NS4B(214-222) dextramer, sorted from PBMCs, sampled approximately 15 days after the first yellow fever vaccination. In nucleotides, the CDR3 is TGCGCCAGCAGTGAGTCGATAGGGTTTGGCTACACCTTC. As protein: CASSESIGFGYTF.